Listed here is a single T cell receptor beta chain. Antigen specificity is unknown. With no exceptions, donors were healthy Caucasians. The data belong to a study of identical twins. Broader study findings: Within cord blood, abundant beta clonotypes carried fewer insertions, but memory repertoires showed no such trend. Twin-shared out-of-frame alpha sequences were enriched for low generation probability. Findings came from cross-sectional statistics, without long-term follow-up of donors.

TCRdb re-called the 5' RACE reads with MiXCR, one entry per CDR3 protein. This table holds hundreds of thousands of distinct CDR3 sequences, 8% to 9% found once. A further study also used this sample, focusing on yellow fever vaccine responses in identical twins.

The sequencing input was PBMCs. This receptor was taken from a woman aged 18-30 years in good health.

CDR3: CASSPAGTVYEQYF. The DNA for the CDR3 is TGTGCCAGCAGTCCCGCGGGGACAGTCTACGAGCAGTACTTC. The chain links TRBV27 to TRBJ2-7; possibly TRBD1 for D (7 bases). V was trimmed by 5 bases and J by 3 bases, leaving 14 bases between them. The CDR3 has 14 residues. Per the germline V gene, CDR1 is MNHEY and CDR2 is SMNVEV (reference sequence).